This TCR beta chain comes out of a study of cytomegalovirus exposure and HLA in healthy donors (dated by TCRdb to about 2017). For the study in its entirety: An earlier analysis of several hundred of the donors reported roughly 300 Gb of sequence data and 117 million unique TCR beta sequences obtained from approximately 180 million T cells. The number of donors typed differed by locus, with roughly 629-640 for A, B, C, DRB1 and DQB1, 522 for DQA1, nearly 610 for DPA1, and around 460 for DPB1. In an earlier analysis of around 540 of the donors, high-throughput TCR beta sequencing was used to judge whether each TCR beta V gene segment behaved as functional or pseudogenic. Roughly 5 DR-DQ haplotypes were handled as single units for association and clustering, since linkage in the cohort was strong. The study profiled the T cell repertoires of about 720 subjects by immunosequencing and related them to cytomegalovirus serostatus. Among 350 to 400 genotyped donors of the cohort, an average of about 240,000 unique TCR beta nucleotide sequences were sequenced per donor, roughly 18% of them non-productive. To predict cytomegalovirus infection status, the study combined high-throughput TCR immunosequencing, statistical association of individual TCRs with disease status, and machine learning. Alongside the repertoire data, information on donor age, sex, ethnicity and CMV serostatus was compiled. The later analysis used no new phenotypic data to find candidate immune exposures, relying instead on TCR beta sequences and their occurrence across donors. Of the approximately 400 genotyped donors, over 80% were placed in the genetic ancestry cluster associated with self-reported Caucasian donors. A later analysis re-examined previously published TCR beta repertoires from just over 650 donors and added high-resolution HLA genotyping to investigate patterns of TCR occurrence. HLA typing covered class I and class II loci at four-digit resolution. Around 320 gigabases of sequencing data and tens of millions of unique TCR sequences were included in an early release covering several hundred HLA-typed donors. In a later genetic analysis, genome-wide SNP genotypes for about three fifths of the roughly 670 donors were used, and that subset was treated as a discovery cohort. The aim of the study was to test whether cataloging public T cell receptors could identify signatures of past pathogen exposure. Along with the approximately 650-subject first cohort, a separate validation cohort of around 110 different subjects was used. All discovery cohort repertoires had been generated on a single sequencing platform.

Points on this clone: Its antigen has not been determined. There are no base qualities to consult, and no much larger clone falls within one base.

CDR1 and CDR2 were assigned from the germline V gene as SGHTA and FQGNSA. The CDR3 numbers 14 residues from cysteine through phenylalanine. The only DNA kept is the CDR3, 42 bases in frame from the first base. V is reduced by 1 base and J by 8 bases, leaving a spacing of 14 bases between them. The cohort comprised 666 healthy bone marrow donors. Cohort members were all nominally healthy when sampled, although unrecorded immune exposures were likely present. The donor was CMV seropositive and was included in the group of around 300 seropositive cohort members. A peripheral blood sample was collected from each donor, and TCR beta sequencing was performed on peripheral blood mononuclear cells. The Qiagen DNeasy Blood Extraction Kit was used to extract genomic DNA from the blood cell samples. The library was prepared using the immunoSEQ multiplex PCR assay. For the multiplex PCR, a mixture combining 60 forward primers for TCR Vbeta segments and 13 reverse primers for TCR Jbeta segments was used. The CDR3 region of rearranged TCR beta genes was amplified from genomic DNA with a multiplex PCR assay. Amplified TCR beta libraries were sequenced as 87-base-pair reads on the Illumina HiSeq System. The source study handled its data this way. A later analysis tallied tens of millions of unique TCR beta chains across the 666 repertoires, and approximately 12 million of those chains were shared by two or more donors. Raw reads were error-corrected and collapsed into unique sequences by a nearest-neighbor algorithm in which closely related sequences were merged to remove PCR and sequencing errors. To assign V, D and J gene segments, CDR3 sequences were aligned to IMGT reference sequences. For a sequence to be retained, at least a six-nucleotide match to both a V gene segment and a J gene segment was required. Rearrangements were classified as productive when the CDR3 lacked stop codons and remained in frame with V and J, and all other rearrangements were classified as non-productive. Following IMGT convention, CDR3 was defined as the stretch from the second conserved V-encoded cysteine to the conserved J-encoded phenylalanine. The earlier analysis of more than 450 of the donors excluded sequences that lacked an unambiguous match to a single V gene segment. In an earlier analysis of 587 of the donors, a V segment was called functional when productive rearrangements were above 56.7%, and segregating when the standard deviation between donors exceeded 5%. A statistical classification framework was developed to diagnose cytomegalovirus status using the catalog of TCR beta chain sequences. In a later analysis, TCR nucleotide sequences were compared against IMGT/GENE-DB human TR gene sequences so that V and J genes could be assigned. The TCRdist pipeline was used in a later analysis to assign CDR3 sequences and most-parsimonious VDJ recombination scenarios. In a later analysis, every TCR beta chain was defined by the combination of its CDR3 amino acid sequence and its V-gene family, and reads without a unique V-gene family were dropped. As a way to deal with suspected cross-contamination and a sequencing artifact, a later analysis dropped over 550 nucleotide sequences that were highly shared and had low generation probability. In a later analysis, a clonal expansion index for each public chain was calculated from normalized within-repertoire ranks of inferred template counts. In a later analysis, generation probabilities were computed with a VDJ recombination model fitted to out-of-frame rearrangements, and the resulting probabilities were checked against IGoR. In a later analysis, TCR-TCR, TCR-HLA and TCR-CMV co-occurrence was scored with hypergeometric tests, and a repertoire-size bias correction was applied to TCR pairs. A later analysis estimated false discovery rates by permuting HLA or CMV assignments 20 times. In a later analysis, co-occurring TCRs were grouped using DBSCAN, and TCRdist sequence similarity was added for clustering within HLA-allele-positive subsets. Repertoires with fewer than 30,000 or more than 120,000 public chains, plus five repertoires with anomalous nucleotide sharing, were excluded from co-occurrence clustering. TCRdb mirrors the immuneACCESS table, restricted to in-frame sequences. Some clones are absent from its copies; in checked studies, under half trace to an unresolved V gene, and the reason for the others is unknown. D and trimming were read from the DNA, whereas the V and J calls and clone size are those reported in that table. This sample holds about 130,000 clones; 74% were observed only once. The leading ten clones occupy 4.2% of the sample.

General conclusions and limits of the study: Immune exposure information for the cohort was limited to CMV serostatus. A cluster of highly shared sequence variants was judged likely to represent a technical artifact of the sequencing pipeline. A later analysis associated 16,951 TCR beta sequences with specific HLA alleles at a false discovery rate of 0.05. In vitro tests confirmed that three of the cytomegalovirus-associated TCR beta chains recognize cytomegalovirus antigens. The 87-base-pair reads could not distinguish some IMGT-functional V segments, including TRBV6-2 and TRBV6-3, so those segments were excluded. Because HLA typing was unavailable for some donors at each locus, only the typed subset was used in association tests. Cytomegalovirus status was reported to be diagnosed by the classifier with high specificity and sensitivity in both the original and validation cohorts. Because counts were too low, roughly 18 rarely observed V segments, including chromosome 9 orphons, were left out of the earlier analysis of 587 of the donors. Presence/absence analyses assumed roughly uniform sequencing depth across donors, an assumption that may not hold. In this cohort, only TCR beta chains were sequenced, and detectable features were limited by the absence of alpha or paired-chain data. In a later analysis, TCR association rates were found to vary across HLA loci, with the most associated TCRs seen for DRB1 alleles and the fewest for HLA-C alleles. In an earlier analysis of approximately 590 of the donors, most TCR beta V segments appeared in productive rearrangements about 87% or about 30% of the time, broadly matching IMGT annotations. According to a later analysis, most CMV-associated TCR beta chains appeared to be HLA-restricted, and the HLA associations seemed to be driven largely by CMV exposure. Compared with equally common non-associated chains, HLA-associated TCR beta chains in a later analysis were more clonally expanded and had lower generation probabilities. An association between a missense DCLRE1C variant and V-gene and J-gene trimming of TCR beta chains was found in a later genetic analysis and replicated in an independent cohort. The study gave a list of 150 to 200 TCR beta chains associated with cytomegalovirus. Correlated functional status among segregating V segments might be attributable to linkage disequilibrium, but an unknown experimental factor could not be ruled out. When HLA alleles, especially DR and DQ, strongly co-occurred, attributing TCR associations to individual alleles was difficult. According to the authors, the approach could potentially be generalized to other disease states and immunological phenotypes. According to a later analysis, parvovirus B19, influenza, CMV and Epstein-Barr virus appeared linked to several top co-occurrence clusters. Compared with the 666-donor mean, donors in an Asian-associated ancestry cluster had fewer N-insertions in productive TCRs, according to a later genetic analysis. While some public TCRs were present in many individuals, most TCR sequences turned up only very rarely across donors. A further reported finding was that TCR beta sequences accurately predicted the HLA-A and HLA-B alleles for most subjects in the first cohort.

Rearrangement joined TRBV7-2 to TRBJ1-2, with the D segment identity uncertain. The sequence was collected from a woman aged 45-60 years in good health and CMV-seropositive. The material sequenced was PBMCs. The nucleotide sequence is TGTGCCAGCAGCTTAGAGTCCTCGGGTTCCGGCTACACCTTC. It translates as CASSLESSGSGYTF.